One sample yielded the 18 T cell receptor beta chains listed below, sequenced in a study of cytomegalovirus exposure and HLA in healthy donors (TCRdb year 2017). To prepare the library, the immunoSEQ multiplex PCR assay was applied. In its TCRdb copy, this immuneACCESS table keeps in-frame sequences only and misses some clones. Where compared with another copy, unresolved V genes explain less than half of these, and the others have no known cause. This sample has some 120,000 clones in its table, and roughly 90% of those were observed once. Jointly, the top ten make up approximately 2.1% of the sample. Sequenced sample: PBMCs. The origin of the receptors is a woman aged 18-29 years in good health and CMV-seronegative.

This rearrangement joins TRBV6-1 to TRBJ2-3; D ambiguous. CDR3 size: 12 residues. Germline CDR1 reads MNHNS; CDR2 reads SASEGT. V was clipped by 3 bases and J by 3 bases, with 4 bases between them. Here the CDR3 DNA reads TGTGCCAGCAGTGACCCTACAGATACGCAGTATTTT. Protein sequence: CASSDPTDTQYF.

This rearrangement joins TRBV7-6 to TRBJ2-5, with 9 bases lining up with TRBD2. Germline V gives CDR1 SGHVS, CDR2 FNYEAQ. CDR3 length equals 16 residues. V trimming: 1 base; J trimming: 7 bases; junction bases outside the gene matches: 10. The chain's CDR3 is CASSLVQREASGTQYF. CDR3 in DNA: TGTGCCAGCAGCTTAGTCCAGCGGGAGGCCTCGGGGACCCAGTACTTC.

A single count supports this clone. V usage is TRBV14 and J usage is TRBJ1-3; D gene unclear. Deletions cut 3 bases from V and 0 bases from J, with 9 bases between. CDR1 and CDR2 from the germline V gene are SGHDN and FVKESK. This CDR3 region has 15 residues. The CDR3 spells CASSHRRSSGNTIYF. CDR3 nucleotide sequence: TGTGCCAGCAGCCACAGACGGAGCTCTGGAAACACCATATATTTT.

This chain joins TRBV5-1 and TRBJ2-6; D call uncertain. The V gene's germline CDR1 is SGHRS and CDR2 YFSETQ. V lost 0 bases and J lost 4, with 8 bases in between. The CDR3 has 15 amino acids. CDR3 residues: CASSLGGGGANVLTF. The CDR3 DNA follows: TGCGCCAGCAGCTTGGGAGGCGGCGGGGCCAACGTCCTGACTTTC.

This clone was seen only a few times. This chain uses TRBV11-1 with TRBJ2-7; TRBD1 agrees at 8 bases. J gave up 5 bases and V 4 bases, and 1 base lay outside the gene matches. Germline assignment: CDR1 SGHAT and CDR2 FQDESV (reference sequence). The CDR3 is 12 amino acids. The CDR3 reads CASSSDRDEQYF. The CDR3 coding sequence is TGTGCCAGCAGCTCGGACAGGGACGAGCAGTACTTC.

This rearrangement joins TRBV5-6 to TRBJ2-1; D possibly corresponds to TRBD1 (6 bases). Germline CDR1 SGHDT, CDR2 YYEEEE. There are 11 residues in the CDR3. Trimming removed 2 bases from V and 9 bases from J, with 6 bases in between. CDR3 amino acids: CASSLGGEQFF. CDR3 nucleotides: TGTGCCAGCAGCTTAGGGGGTGAGCAGTTCTTC.

The rearrangement links TRBV5-1 to TRBJ2-7; 8 bases align to TRBD2. Germline CDR1 and CDR2: SGHRS and YFSETQ. The CDR3 has 14 residues. Trimming took 3 bases from V and 3 from J; bases not matched to a gene: 5. The CDR3 is CASSSASGLYEQYF. CDR3 nucleotide sequence: TGCGCCAGCAGCTCGGCTAGCGGGCTCTACGAGCAGTACTTC.

The V call is TRBV6-5, the J call TRBJ2-5, with a possible D match to TRBD2 (6 bases). V was shortened by 7 bases and J by 5 bases, with 17 bases between the two germline ends. Germline V gene data show CDR1 as MNHEY and CDR2 as SVGAGI. The CDR3 is 14 residues long. The CDR3 protein is CASIQPGLSETQYF. As DNA, the CDR3 is TGTGCCAGCATCCAACCGGGACTCTCGGAGACCCAGTACTTC.

This chain joins TRBV11-3 and TRBJ1-2; D is unclear. Trimming pared 3 bases from V and 6 bases from J, leaving 11 bases between. Germline V lookup: CDR1 SGHNT, CDR2 YENEEA. The CDR3 has 13 residues. The CDR3 spells CASSFYRSDGYTF. In nucleotides, the CDR3 is TGTGCCAGCAGCTTTTATCGGTCTGATGGCTACACCTTC.

The V gene is TRBV5-6, the J gene TRBJ2-1; D not certain. Germline CDR1 and CDR2: SGHDT and YYEEEE. This CDR3 comprises 18 residues. Trimming pared 3 bases from V and 0 bases from J, leaving 19 bases between. Here the CDR3 DNA reads TGTGCCAGCAGCTCTCAACCTAAAATAGCTGGCTCCTACAATGAGCAGTTCTTC. This codes for CASSSQPKIAGSYNEQFF.

Only one count was recorded for this clone. The chain couples TRBV19 to TRBJ2-6; D is perhaps TRBD2 (6 bases). Trimming left V 7 bases short and J 0 bases short, with 10 bases between. The CDR3 is 15 amino acids. The germline CDR1 and CDR2 sequences are LNHDA and SQIVND (reference sequence). The CDR3 loop reads CASTMGGSGANVLTF. DNA for the CDR3: TGTGCCAGTACCATGGGGGGCTCTGGGGCCAACGTCCTGACTTTC.

V is TRBV11-2 and J is TRBJ2-1, with TRBD2 identical over 10 bases. CDR3 length equals 17 residues. CDR1 and CDR2 from the germline V gene are SGHAT and FQNNGV. The V gene end was trimmed by 0 bases and the J gene end by 6 bases; junction bases not matched to a gene: 8. CDR3 amino acids: CASSLEGGLAGVNEQFF. DNA of the CDR3: TGTGCCAGCAGCTTAGAAGGTGGGCTAGCGGGGGTCAATGAGCAGTTCTTC.

This clone was observed a single time. The V gene is TRBV5-1, the J gene TRBJ2-3; 8 nucleotides align to TRBD2. V trimming: 4 bases; J trimming: 0 bases; junction bases outside the gene matches: 13. This CDR3 spans 18 amino acids. The germline gives CDR1 SGHRS, CDR2 YFSETQ. The chain's CDR3 is CASSPGVAGLTSTDTQYF. CDR3 DNA sequence: TGCGCCAGCAGCCCCGGGGTAGCGGGGCTGACTAGCACAGATACGCAGTATTTT.

The chain carries TRBV7-9 and TRBJ2-1; D gene ambiguous. The germline V gene has CDR1 SEHNR and CDR2 FQNEAQ (reference sequence). V was cut by 6 bases and J by 3 bases, with 15 bases left in between. The CDR3 has 15 residues. The CDR3 region is CASSRRGGRYNEQFF. The CDR3 DNA reads as TGTGCCAGCAGTCGGCGCGGCGGCCGCTACAATGAGCAGTTCTTC.

This clone has only a few counts. The chain joins TRBV29-1 to TRBJ1-1; D is unclear. CDR3 length: 12 amino acids. CDR1 is SQVTM and CDR2 is ANQGSEA in the germline V gene. V was trimmed by 4 bases and J by 0 bases, leaving 6 bases between them. CDR3 in amino acids: CSVGQMNTEAFF. DNA for the CDR3: TGCAGCGTTGGGCAGATGAACACTGAAGCTTTCTTT.

The V call is TRBV19, the J call TRBJ1-2; 8 bases are shared with TRBD1. The CDR3 runs 12 residues. V dropped 5 bases and J dropped 7; count of bases not matched to a gene: 3. Per the germline V gene, CDR1 is LNHDA and CDR2 is SQIVND (reference sequence). The CDR3, as DNA: TGTGCCAGTAGTGGGGACAGGCGTGGCTACACCTTC. It specifies CASSGDRRGYTF.

The chain uses TRBV7-9 and TRBJ2-7; no clear D gene. The CDR3 has 12 amino acids. Trimming removed 5 bases from V and 3 bases from J, with 8 bases in between. Germline V gene data show CDR1 as SEHNR and CDR2 as FQNEAQ (reference sequence). The CDR3 bases are TGTGCCAGCAGCCCTTCGGGCTACGAGCAGTACTTC. Translating gives CASSPSGYEQYF. The full variable domain, with the rest looked up from reference TRBV7-9 and TRBJ2-7, is DTGVSQNPRHKITKRGQNVTFRCDPISEHNRLYWYRQTLGQGPEFLTYFQNEAQLEKSRLLSDRFSAERPKGSFSTLEIQRTEQGDSAMYLCASSPSGYEQYFGPGTRLTVT.

V is TRBV6-5 and J is TRBJ2-2; tentatively, D is TRBD1 (6 bases). The germline CDR1 and CDR2 sequences are MNHEY and SVGAGI. Trimming shortened V by 6 bases and J by 5 bases, and 10 bases separated the two germline ends. The length of the CDR3 is 13 residues. The CDR3 DNA reads TGTGCCAGCAGCCCACAGGGTACCGGGGAGCTGTTTTTT. Encoded protein: CASSPQGTGELFF.